One sample yielded the 27 T cell receptor beta chains listed below, sequenced in a study of glioma-infiltrating T cells after dendritic cell vaccination. Profiled with immunoSEQ multiplex PCR; TCRdb holds only in-frame clones, not every one. The repertoire holds 100,000 or so clones, with 90% as singletons. The time point was: after dendritic cell vaccination, including at tumor progression/relapse. This specimen consisted of blood, obtained after dendritic cell vaccination. Receptors originate from a human donor with glioblastoma.

CDR3 sequence (DNA): TGCGCCAGCAGCCCCAGACCCCGACAGGAGAATAACTATGGCTACACCTTC. Translated: CASSPRPRQENNYGYTF. This chain joins TRBV4-1 and TRBJ1-2; maybe TRBD1 (6 bases). Germline assignment: CDR1 MGHRA and CDR2 YSYEKL. The CDR3 loop spans 17 amino acids. V was shortened by 4 bases and J by 1 base, with 19 bases between the two germline ends.

The chain carries TRBV30 and TRBJ2-5; 15 nucleotides line up with TRBD2. The CDR3 has 13 residues. Per germline, CDR1 GTSNPN and CDR2 SVGIG (reference sequence). The CDR3 is CGTSGGAGETQYF. CDR3 nucleotides: TGTGGGACTAGCGGGGGGGCCGGGGAGACCCAGTACTTC.

The chain carries TRBV19 and TRBJ2-1; 8 nucleotides agree with TRBD1. Germline-derived CDR1 and CDR2 are LNHDA and SQIVND (reference sequence). The V segment lost 7 bases and the J segment 0 bases; nucleotides outside the gene matches: 5. The CDR3 sequence is 15 residues long. The DNA of the CDR3 is TGTGCCAGTACCCGGACAGGGAACTCCTACAATGAGCAGTTCTTC. Protein sequence: CASTRTGNSYNEQFF.

This rearrangement joins TRBV5-6 to TRBJ2-6; D perhaps matches TRBD1 (5 bases). V lost 4 bases, J lost 3 bases, and 11 bases lay in between. The CDR3 contains 15 residues. The V gene's germline CDR1 is SGHDT and CDR2 YYEEEE. The CDR3 spells CASSARGNGANVLTF. The CDR3 DNA is TGTGCCAGCAGCGCAAGGGGAAATGGGGCCAACGTCCTGACTTTC.

V gene TRBV5-1 combines with J gene TRBJ2-5; unclear D gene. The ends were cut back, 3 bases at V and 0 bases at J, with 12 bases in the middle. Germline V gives CDR1 SGHRS, CDR2 YFSETQ. The CDR3 is 15 residues long. The CDR3: CASSSSGRNQETQYF. The CDR3 DNA reads TGCGCCAGCAGCTCCTCTGGCAGGAACCAAGAGACCCAGTACTTC.

The J gene is TRBJ1-5, the V gene TRBV6-1; 8 bases are a match to TRBD1. This CDR3 spans 15 amino acids. V was pared by 6 bases and J by 2 bases, with 6 bases of the junction left unmatched. In germline, CDR1 is MNHNS, CDR2 SASEGT. CDR3 bases: TGTGCCAGCAGGCGGTGGGGACAGGGCAATCAGCCCCAGCATTTT. It translates to CASRRWGQGNQPQHF.

The V gene is TRBV5-5, the J gene TRBJ2-1, with a possible D match to TRBD2 (5 bases). The CDR3 covers 14 residues. V lost 4 bases and J 7 bases, leaving 15 bases between the germline ends. The V gene's germline CDR1 is SGHKS and CDR2 YYEKEE (reference sequence). The CDR3 loop reads CASSPHLLGNEQFF. In DNA, the CDR3 is TGTGCCAGCAGCCCTCACCTACTAGGGAATGAGCAGTTCTTC.

This clone was counted a single time. The sample contains more than one DNA sequence encoding this CDR3. The chain couples TRBV30 to TRBJ2-1; 12 nucleotides agree with TRBD2. Germline V gene lookup returns CDR1 GTSNPN and CDR2 SVGIG (reference sequence). The CDR3 sequence is 15 residues long. Trimming took 0 bases from V and 7 from J; bases not matched to a gene: 4. CDR3 nucleotide sequence: TGTGCCTGGAGTGTACCTAGCGGGGGGGGAAATGAGCAGTTCTTC. Translated, it gives CAWSVPSGGGNEQFF. Combining the CDR3 with reference TRBV30 and TRBJ2-1 gives the whole variable domain SQTIHQWPATLVQPVGSPLSLECTVEGTSNPNLYWYRQAAGRGLQLLFYSVGIGQISSEVPQNLSASRPQDRQFILSSKKLLLSDSGFYLCAWSVPSGGGNEQFFGPGTRLTVL.

The V call is TRBV7-2, the J call TRBJ1-2, with D unresolved. This CDR3 is 13 amino acids long. V gave up 8 bases and J gave up 8 bases, with 18 bases separating them. Germline CDR1 reads SGHTA; CDR2 reads FQGNSA. The CDR3 region is CASSAGNLLGYTF. CDR3 DNA sequence: TGTGCCAGCTCTGCCGGGAATCTTTTGGGCTACACCTTC.

The J gene is TRBJ2-5, the V gene TRBV2; 7 nucleotides align to TRBD2. J was trimmed by 4 bases and V by 6 bases; bases with no gene match: 14. This CDR3 comprises 16 residues. Per germline, CDR1 SNHLY and CDR2 FYNNEI. CDR3 region: CASRAGLPGGRETQYF. The CDR3 DNA follows: TGTGCCAGCAGGGCGGGACTACCGGGTGGCAGAGAGACCCAGTACTTC.

This sequence joins TRBV18 and TRBJ1-2; 11 bases agree with TRBD1. With 3 bases clipped from V and 4 bases from J, the junction kept 4 bases outside the gene matches. Germline-derived CDR1 and CDR2 are KGHSH and LQKENI. The CDR3 length is 15 residues. The CDR3 DNA reads TGTGCCAGCTCACCCTCAGGGACAGGGGGCTATGGCTACACCTTC. Translation gives CASSPSGTGGYGYTF. Based on the CDR3 plus reference TRBV18 and TRBJ1-2, the full variable domain is NAGVMQNPRHLVRRRGQEARLRCSPMKGHSHVYWYRQLPEEGLKFMVYLQKENIIDESGMPKERFSAEFPKEGPSILRIQQVVRGDSAAYFCASSPSGTGGYGYTFGSGTRLTVV.

This clone was counted only a few times. The chain employs TRBV6-5 and TRBJ1-1; the D is unclear. The CDR3 has 14 residues. V was shortened by 2 bases and J by 2 bases, with 9 bases between the two germline ends. Per the germline V gene, CDR1 is MNHEY and CDR2 is SVGAGI. CDR3 DNA sequence: TGTGCCAGCAGTTACACAGAAAGTAACACTGAAGCTTTCTTT. Encoded protein: CASSYTESNTEAFF.

The chain combines TRBV25-1 with TRBJ2-3; possibly TRBD1 for D (6 bases). Germline CDR1 is MGHDK and CDR2 is SYGVNS. This CDR3 is 14 amino acids long. Trimming shortened V by 3 bases and J by 4 bases, and 11 bases separated the two germline ends. The CDR3 sequence is CASSDPKGADTQYF. CDR3 sequence (DNA): TGTGCCAGCAGTGATCCGAAGGGGGCAGATACGCAGTATTTT.

The gene calls are TRBV10-1 and TRBJ2-2; the match to TRBD2 covers 13 bases. The length of the CDR3 is 16 residues. J was trimmed by 8 bases and V by 7 bases; bases with no gene match: 10. Germline lookup yields CDR1 WNHNN and CDR2 SYGVQD (reference sequence). CDR3 residues: CASILTSGRIGGELFF. The CDR3 DNA reads as TGCGCCAGCATCTTGACTAGCGGGAGGATAGGAGGGGAGCTGTTTTTT.

This chain uses TRBV12-5 with TRBJ2-5; tentatively, D is TRBD2 (7 bases). Germline V lookup: CDR1 LGHNT, CDR2 FRNRAP. The CDR3 has 15 residues. V lost 0 bases to trimming and J lost 4 bases, with 12 bases between them. The CDR3 DNA sequence: TGTGCTAGTGGTTTGGTAAGGGGGGGGGTAGAGACCCAGTACTTC. Translation gives CASGLVRGGVETQYF. Full variable domain (missing parts from reference TRBV12-5 and TRBJ2-5): DARVTQTPRHKVTEMGQEVTMRCQPILGHNTVFWYRQTMMQGLELLAYFRNRAPLDDSGMPKDRFSAEMPDATLATLKIQPSEPRDSAVYFCASGLVRGGVETQYFGPGTRLLVL.

This clone appeared once. CDR3 residues: CASHNPGLAESYEQYF. The CDR3 nucleotides read TGCGCCAGCCACAACCCGGGACTAGCGGAGTCCTACGAGCAGTACTTC. The V call is TRBV5-1, the J call TRBJ2-7; 11 nucleotides match TRBD2. After removal of 7 bases from V and 1 base from J, the junction contained 10 bases not matched to a gene. The CDR3 has 16 residues. CDR1 SGHRS and CDR2 YFSETQ come from the germline V gene. The full variable domain, in which reference TRBV5-1 and TRBJ2-7 provide the parts outside the CDR3, is KAGVTQTPRYLIKTRGQQVTLSCSPISGHRSVSWYQQTPGQGLQFLFEYFSETQRNKGNFPGRFSGRQFSNSRSEMNVSTLELGDSALYLCASHNPGLAESYEQYFGPGTRLTVT.

J is TRBJ1-5 and V is TRBV13; D might be TRBD1 (5 bases). Per the germline V gene, CDR1 is PRHDT and CDR2 is FYEKMQ (reference sequence). Trimming left V 4 bases short and J 5 bases short, with 21 bases between. This CDR3 has 17 amino acids. The CDR3 sequence is CASSSLRNRQLHQPQHF. Written as DNA, the CDR3 is TGTGCCAGCAGCTCCCTAAGAAATCGACAGTTACATCAGCCCCAGCATTTT.

The CDR3 is CASTLSPRANVLTF. The CDR3 DNA reads as TGTGCCAGCACCCTATCCCCAAGGGCCAACGTCCTGACTTTC. The chain links TRBV7-2 to TRBJ2-6; D gene uncertain. Germline-derived CDR1 and CDR2 are SGHTA and FQGNSA. CDR3 length: 14 amino acids. V lost 7 bases, J lost 5 bases, and 12 bases lay in between.

The rearrangement links TRBV6-6 to TRBJ1-5; TRBD1 might be the D (5 bases). V lost 5 bases, J lost 6 bases, and 11 bases lay in between. CDR3 length: 13 amino acids. Germline lookup yields CDR1 MNHNY and CDR2 SVGAGI (reference sequence). CDR3: CASSPGGSQPQHF. In DNA, the CDR3 is TGTGCCAGCAGTCCGGGGGGGTCTCAGCCCCAGCATTTT.

CDR3 in amino acids: CASSAWTGTNTIYF. The CDR3 nucleotides are TGTGCCAGCAGCGCATGGACAGGGACAAACACCATATATTTT. V gene TRBV9 combines with J gene TRBJ1-3; 8 nucleotides agree with TRBD1. V shed 3 bases and J 6 bases; nucleotides not matched to a gene: 5. The CDR3 spans 14 residues. In germline, CDR1 is SGDLS, CDR2 YYNGEE.

V is TRBV5-1 and J is TRBJ2-7, with 9 bases that match TRBD1. The germline V gene has CDR1 SGHRS and CDR2 YFSETQ. The CDR3 length is 14 residues. The V and J ends lost 4 bases and 3 bases, in that order; junction bases with no gene match: 5. This CDR3 reads CASSKGQGSYEQYF. The DNA of the CDR3 is TGCGCCAGCAGCAAGGGACAGGGTAGCTACGAGCAGTACTTC.

V gene TRBV6-1 combines with J gene TRBJ2-1, with 11 positions matching TRBD1. The ends lost 6 bases at V and 7 bases at J; junction bases unmatched: 5. This CDR3 is 14 amino acids long. Germline assignment: CDR1 MNHNS and CDR2 SASEGT. This CDR3 reads CASRGQGAKNEQFF. DNA of the CDR3: TGTGCCAGCAGAGGACAGGGGGCGAAGAATGAGCAGTTCTTC.

CDR3 coding DNA: TGCGCCAGCAGCTTGGCCCTCACTCGGGGCACAGATACGCAGTATTTT. This translates into CASSLALTRGTDTQYF. The chain recombines TRBV5-1 with TRBJ2-3, with D uncertain. V was pared by 0 bases and J by 1 base, with 12 bases between. From germline, CDR1 is SGHRS and CDR2 YFSETQ. This CDR3 region has 16 residues. Complete variable domain (other parts from reference TRBV5-1 and TRBJ2-3): KAGVTQTPRYLIKTRGQQVTLSCSPISGHRSVSWYQQTPGQGLQFLFEYFSETQRNKGNFPGRFSGRQFSNSRSEMNVSTLELGDSALYLCASSLALTRGTDTQYFGPGTRLTVL.

V usage is TRBV7-8 and J usage is TRBJ1-4; TRBD1 is a possible D gene (6 bases). Looked up from germline, CDR1 is SGHVS and CDR2 is FQNEAQ. This CDR3 region has 14 residues. Trimming cost V 6 bases and J 4 bases, with 12 bases left between them. The CDR3 nucleotides are TGTGCCAGCAGACCGTGGGGGCTTAATGAAAAACTGTTTTTT. Translated, it gives CASRPWGLNEKLFF. Drawing the rest from reference TRBV7-8 and TRBJ1-4, the complete variable domain is GAGVSQSPRYKVAKRGQDVALRCDPISGHVSLFWYQQALGQGPEFLTYFQNEAQLDKSGLPSDRFFAERPEGSVSTLKIQRTQQEDSAVYLCASRPWGLNEKLFFGSGTQLSVL.

The count of this clone is one. The chain joins TRBV6-1 to TRBJ1-5; a weak D match, TRBD1 (5 bases). Germline V lookup: CDR1 MNHNS, CDR2 SASEGT. Trimming cost V 3 bases and J 7 bases, with 16 bases left between them. There are 15 residues in the CDR3. The CDR3 reads CASSDATGTTQPQHF. The CDR3 coding sequence is TGTGCCAGCAGTGATGCCACAGGCACCACCCAGCCCCAGCATTTT.

The chain couples TRBV15 to TRBJ2-7; D might be TRBD2 (5 bases). CDR1 is LNHNV, CDR2 YYDKDF, per germline (reference sequence). Trimming shortened V by 4 bases and J by 0 bases, and 10 bases separated the two germline ends. The CDR3 loop spans 14 amino acids. The chain's CDR3 is CATSKTTSSYEQYF. CDR3 DNA: TGTGCCACCAGCAAGACTACAAGCTCCTACGAGCAGTACTTC.

On this clone itself: A read error may produce the germline difference seen at one junction end. The chain carries TRBV7-7 and TRBJ2-5; 12 bases line up with TRBD2. Germline V lookup: CDR1 SSHAT, CDR2 FNYEAQ (reference sequence). The CDR3 consists of 19 residues. The CDR3: CASSFGHPTSGRSRETQYF. For the CDR3, the DNA is TGTGCTAGCAGCTTCGGACACCCGACTAGCGGGAGATCCCGGGAGACCCAGTACTTC.